This TCR beta chain was identified during a study of CD8+ T cells in alopecia areata. Details on this clone: Antigen: not known.

The sample's treatment: oral pan-JAK inhibitor, 5-10 mg twice daily. Whole-study results and caveats: The study found higher clonality in lesional than normal scalp, especially in alopecia totalis/universalis.

CDR1 is MGHRA and CDR2 is YSYEKL in the germline V gene. The V gene lost 2 bases and the J gene lost 4 bases, with 11 bases spanning the gap. This CDR3 is built from 14 residues. As the sequencing template, cDNA was produced by extracting RNA and reverse transcribing it. TCRdb's copy holds only in-frame clones and misses some; the assay was immunoSEQ multiplex PCR. Of over 250,000 clones in the sample, 60% were seen once. The sequences come from CD4+ T cells sorted from blood, collected at roughly week 52, from a patient treated with tofacitinib. This TCR derives from a human donor with alopecia areata. This chain links TRBV4-1 with TRBJ2-5; D may match TRBD1 or TRBD2 (5 bases each). The CDR3 loop reads CASSQLVGVETQYF. The DNA for the CDR3 is TGCGCCAGCAGCCAACTTGTGGGGGTAGAGACCCAGTACTTC.